A selection of T cell receptor beta chains follows, all from one sample in a study of neurological immune-mediated disorders. TCRdb re-analysed the 5' RACE reads in MiXCR, keeping a single row per CDR3 protein. The data hold about 74,000 distinct CDR3 sequences, with less than 5.5% observed a single time. The source material was PBMCs. These receptors were collected from a man aged 18 to 30 with multiple sclerosis. Both conserved end residues are part of each CDR3. The order of the fields is clone size, D gene, J gene, V gene, CDR3 protein, CDR3 DNA. A D gene is named only where the DNA matches it firmly. Clone sizes are shown as once, few or many counts, or a class when the clone is expanded.

size: many
D: NA
J: TRBJ2-7
V: TRBV21-1
CDR3: CASTRSSYEQYF
DNA: TGTGCCAGCACCCGTAGCTCCTACGAGCAGTACTTC

size: many
D: TRBD1
J: TRBJ1-2
V: TRBV5-5
CDR3: CASSLYRGDGGYTF
DNA: TGTGCCAGCAGCTTATACAGGGGTGACGGTGGCTACACCTTC

size: many
D: NA
J: TRBJ2-5
V: TRBV5-6
CDR3: CASSPRLQETQYF
DNA: TGTGCCAGCAGCCCACGTTTACAAGAGACCCAGTACTTC

size: few
D: NA
J: TRBJ2-7
V: TRBV29-1
CDR3: CSVKQASEQYF
DNA: TGCAGCGTTAAACAGGCCTCAGAGCAGTACTTC

size: many
D: NA
J: TRBJ2-3
V: TRBV5-1
CDR3: CASSLAGAVSTDTQYF
DNA: TGCGCCAGCAGCTTGGCGGGAGCGGTTAGCACAGATACGCAGTATTTT

size: many
D: NA
J: TRBJ1-2
V: TRBV20-1
CDR3: CSASLLYDGDYGYTF
DNA: TGCAGTGCTAGTTTACTTTATGACGGGGACTATGGCTACACCTTC

size: many
D: NA
J: TRBJ2-1
V: TRBV27
CDR3: CASSYRAEGEQFF
DNA: TGTGCCAGCAGTTATCGGGCTGAAGGTGAGCAGTTCTTC

size: many
D: NA
J: TRBJ1-1
V: TRBV20-1
CDR3: CSANRGGAMNTEAFF
DNA: TGCAGTGCCAACCGCGGGGGGGCTATGAACACTGAAGCTTTCTTT

size: many
D: NA
J: TRBJ1-2
V: TRBV24-1
CDR3: CATQDEIYGYTF
DNA: TGTGCAACCCAGGACGAGATCTATGGCTACACCTTC

size: many
D: NA
J: TRBJ2-4
V: TRBV7-2
CDR3: CASSLEAFGGYIQYF
DNA: TGTGCCAGCAGCTTAGAAGCGTTCGGCGGGTACATTCAGTACTTC

size: many
D: NA
J: TRBJ2-2
V: TRBV20-1
CDR3: CSARDGFSGELFF
DNA: TGCAGTGCTAGAGATGGGTTTTCCGGGGAGCTGTTTTTT

size: many
D: TRBD2
J: TRBJ2-3
V: TRBV20-1
CDR3: CSARDPRGGAGDTQYF
DNA: TGCAGTGCTAGAGATCCGCGCGGGGGGGCGGGCGATACGCAGTATTTT

size: many
D: TRBD1
J: TRBJ2-1
V: TRBV5-1
CDR3: CASSLEQGAYNEQFF
DNA: TGCGCCAGCAGCTTGGAACAGGGGGCCTACAATGAGCAGTTCTTC

size: many
D: NA
J: TRBJ1-5
V: TRBV12-3/TRBV12-4
CDR3: CASREGGNQPQHF
DNA: TGTGCCAGCCGTGAGGGGGGCAATCAGCCCCAGCATTTT

size: many
D: NA
J: TRBJ2-7
V: TRBV12-3/TRBV12-4
CDR3: CASSLIEGYEQYF
DNA: TGTGCCAGCAGTTTGATAGAGGGGTACGAGCAGTACTTC

size: many
D: TRBD1
J: TRBJ2-7
V: TRBV7-9
CDR3: CASSRQGATEQYF
DNA: TGTGCCAGCAGCAGACAGGGGGCTACCGAGCAGTACTTC

size: many
D: NA
J: TRBJ1-4
V: TRBV12-3/TRBV12-4
CDR3: CASSPPGPTNEKLFF
DNA: TGTGCCAGCAGTCCCCCGGGGCCGACTAATGAAAAACTGTTTTTT

size: many
D: NA
J: TRBJ1-1
V: TRBV2
CDR3: CASSERKAMNTEAFF
DNA: TGTGCCAGCAGTGAGAGAAAGGCAATGAACACTGAAGCTTTCTTT

size: few
D: NA
J: TRBJ1-5
V: TRBV12-3/TRBV12-4
CDR3: CAVGGVSNQPQNF
DNA: TGTGCCGTCGGGGGAGTTAGCAATCAGCCCCAGAATTTT

size: many
D: TRBD2
J: TRBJ2-1
V: TRBV7-3
CDR3: CASSLTRGGMNEQFF
DNA: TGTGCCAGCAGCTTAACTCGCGGGGGGATGAATGAGCAGTTCTTC

size: many
D: NA
J: TRBJ2-5
V: TRBV12-3/TRBV12-4
CDR3: CASSLGPYQETQYF
DNA: TGTGCCAGCAGTTTAGGGCCGTACCAAGAGACCCAGTACTTC

size: many
D: NA
J: TRBJ2-6
V: TRBV5-1
CDR3: CASSLAYQVVPTSGANVLTF
DNA: TGCGCCAGCAGCTTGGCCTATCAGGTGGTGCCCACGTCTGGGGCCAACGTCCTGACTTTC